This record concerns one TCR beta chain sequence. The antigen remains undetermined. With 1 base removed from V and 4 bases from J, the gap between germline ends came to 16 bases. This CDR3 region has 17 residues. The germline CDR1 and CDR2 sequences are SGHVS and FQNEAQ. The repertoire was sequenced with immunoSEQ multiplex PCR; TCRdb's copy has only in-frame clones and lacks some. The data contain around 71,000 clones, about 86% of them singletons. The investigators sampled blood at baseline, at cycle 4 day 1, and at cycle 7 day 1. This record belongs to a study of OX40 agonist ivuxolimab in advanced cancers. Study-level findings and limits: Expanded peripheral T cell antigen specificity was not determined.

J is TRBJ1-4 and V is TRBV7-8; possibly TRBD1 for D (5 bases). The source of this sequence is an adult with an advanced solid tumor such as melanoma, head and neck, liver or kidney cancer. Sequenced material: CD4+ or CD8+ T cells sorted from blood, taken in a trial of the OX40 agonist ivuxolimab. The DNA of the CDR3 is TGTGCCAGCAGCTTAGGGGGGTTGGGAGGGGTTAATGAAAAACTGTTTTTT. This encodes CASSLGGLGGVNEKLFF.